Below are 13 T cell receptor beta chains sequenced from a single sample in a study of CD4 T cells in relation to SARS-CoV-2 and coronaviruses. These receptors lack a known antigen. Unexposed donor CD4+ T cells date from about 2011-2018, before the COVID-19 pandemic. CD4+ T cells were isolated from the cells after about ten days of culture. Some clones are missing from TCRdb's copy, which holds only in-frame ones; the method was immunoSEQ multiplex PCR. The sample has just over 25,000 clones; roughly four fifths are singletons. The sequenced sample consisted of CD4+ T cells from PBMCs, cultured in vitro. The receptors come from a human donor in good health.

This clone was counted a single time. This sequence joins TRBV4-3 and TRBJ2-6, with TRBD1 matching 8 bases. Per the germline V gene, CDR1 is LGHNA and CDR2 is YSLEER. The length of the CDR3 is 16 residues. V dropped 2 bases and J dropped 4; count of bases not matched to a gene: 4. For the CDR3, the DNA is TGCGCCAGCAGCCAACCCCAGGGGGCAGGGGCCAACGTCCTGACTTTC. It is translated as CASSQPQGAGANVLTF.

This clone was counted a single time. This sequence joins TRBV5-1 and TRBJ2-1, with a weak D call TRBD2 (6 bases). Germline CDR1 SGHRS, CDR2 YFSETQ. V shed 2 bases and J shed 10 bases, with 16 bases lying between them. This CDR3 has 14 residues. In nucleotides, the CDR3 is TGCGCCAGCAGCTTAATAGCAGGTGGGGGGGAGCAGTTCTTC. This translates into CASSLIAGGGEQFF.

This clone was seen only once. The CDR3 reads CASSLVAGFLSGKTQYF. In nucleotides, the CDR3 is TGTGCCAGCAGCTTAGTTGCGGGGTTCCTTTCGGGAAAGACCCAGTACTTC. The gene calls are TRBV7-2 and TRBJ2-5; possibly TRBD2 for D (6 bases). The CDR3 runs to 17 residues. V was trimmed by 1 base and J by 6 bases, leaving 21 bases between them. Per the germline V gene, CDR1 is SGHTA and CDR2 is FQGNSA.

CDR3 bases: TGCAGTGCTAGTGATACCCAGGGGAGTTGGGACCAAGAGACCCAGTACTTC. This gives the protein CSASDTQGSWDQETQYF. The chain couples TRBV20-1 to TRBJ2-5; D possibly corresponds to TRBD1 (6 bases). Per germline, CDR1 DFQATT and CDR2 SNEGSKA (reference sequence). The CDR3 totals 17 residues. Trimming took off 3 bases at V and 0 bases at J, with 20 bases between the two ends.

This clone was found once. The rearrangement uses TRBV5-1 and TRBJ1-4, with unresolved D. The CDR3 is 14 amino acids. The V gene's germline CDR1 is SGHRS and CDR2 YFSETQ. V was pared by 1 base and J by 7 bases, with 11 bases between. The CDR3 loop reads CASSLSAGSEKLFF. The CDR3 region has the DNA TGCGCCAGCAGCTTGTCCGCGGGGAGTGAAAAACTGTTTTTT. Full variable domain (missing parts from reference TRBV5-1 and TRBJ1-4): KAGVTQTPRYLIKTRGQQVTLSCSPISGHRSVSWYQQTPGQGLQFLFEYFSETQRNKGNFPGRFSGRQFSNSRSEMNVSTLELGDSALYLCASSLSAGSEKLFFGSGTQLSVL.

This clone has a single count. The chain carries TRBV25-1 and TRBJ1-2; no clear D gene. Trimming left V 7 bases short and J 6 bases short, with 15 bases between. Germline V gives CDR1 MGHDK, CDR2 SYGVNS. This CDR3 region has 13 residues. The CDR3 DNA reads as TGTGCCAGCAACCTCGGGCCTGGAGATGGCTACACCTTC. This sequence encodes CASNLGPGDGYTF.

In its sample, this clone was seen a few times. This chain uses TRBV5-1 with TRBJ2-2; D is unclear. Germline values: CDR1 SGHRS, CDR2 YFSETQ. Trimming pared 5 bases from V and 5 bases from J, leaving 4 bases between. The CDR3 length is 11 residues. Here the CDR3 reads CASRETGELFF. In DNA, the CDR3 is TGCGCCAGCAGGGAAACCGGGGAGCTGTTTTTT.

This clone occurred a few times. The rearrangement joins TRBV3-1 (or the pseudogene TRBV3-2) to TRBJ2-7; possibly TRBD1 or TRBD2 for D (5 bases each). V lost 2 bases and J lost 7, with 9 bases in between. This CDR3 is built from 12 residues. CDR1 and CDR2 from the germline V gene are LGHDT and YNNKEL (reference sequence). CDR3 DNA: TGTGCCAGCAGCCAAAGGGACCGAGAGCAGTACTTC. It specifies CASSQRDREQYF.

The CDR3 bases are TGTGCCAGCAGCCCCACGCAGGGCTCTGGGGCCAACGTCCTGACTTTC. Residues: CASSPTQGSGANVLTF. V gene TRBV5-4 combines with J gene TRBJ2-6, with TRBD1 as a possible D gene (5 bases). This CDR3 is built from 16 residues. Germline V CDR1 and CDR2: SGHNT, YYREEE (reference sequence). V gave up 4 bases and J gave up 0 bases, with 11 bases separating them.

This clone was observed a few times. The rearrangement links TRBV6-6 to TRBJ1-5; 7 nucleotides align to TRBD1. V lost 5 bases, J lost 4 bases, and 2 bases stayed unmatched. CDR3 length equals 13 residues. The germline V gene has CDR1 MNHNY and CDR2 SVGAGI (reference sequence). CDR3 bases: TGTGCCAGCAGTGGACAGGATAATCAGCCCCAGCATTTT. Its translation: CASSGQDNQPQHF.

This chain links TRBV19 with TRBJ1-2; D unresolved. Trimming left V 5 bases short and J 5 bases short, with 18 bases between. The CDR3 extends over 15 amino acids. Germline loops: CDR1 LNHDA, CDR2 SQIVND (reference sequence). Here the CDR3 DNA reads TGTGCCAGTAGTGTAGGTCCGGGAGGAGTTTATGGCTACACCTTC. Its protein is CASSVGPGGVYGYTF.

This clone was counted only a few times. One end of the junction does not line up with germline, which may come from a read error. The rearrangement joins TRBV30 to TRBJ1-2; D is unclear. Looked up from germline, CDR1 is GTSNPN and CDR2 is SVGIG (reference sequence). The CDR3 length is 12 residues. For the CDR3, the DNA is TGTGCCTGGAGTGTGTGGGGTAGGACCTTTTCCTTC. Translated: CAWSVWGRTFSF.

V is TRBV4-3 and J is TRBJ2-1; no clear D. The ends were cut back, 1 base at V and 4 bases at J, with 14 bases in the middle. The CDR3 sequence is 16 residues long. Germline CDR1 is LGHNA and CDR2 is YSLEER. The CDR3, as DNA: TGCGCCAGCAGCCAAGGTAGTGGTGAACCTTACAATGAGCAGTTCTTC. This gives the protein CASSQGSGEPYNEQFF.